These 2 T cell receptor beta chains came from one sample sequenced in a study of shared clonotypes between healthy human individuals. Libraries were prepared by immunoSEQ multiplex PCR; TCRdb keeps only in-frame clonotypes and omits some of them. The sample gives over 400,000 clones, about 96% of which show up once; nearly 0.065% is in the top ten. Material: naive CD4+ T cells sorted from blood. As for subset: CD45RA+ positively selected. These TCRs come from a woman between 25 and 40 years old in good health.

The V gene is TRBV2, the J gene TRBJ2-2; possibly TRBD1 for D (5 bases). Germline loops: CDR1 SNHLY, CDR2 FYNNEI. Between the trimmed V and J ends, which lost 7 bases and 7 bases, there was a span of 16 bases. The CDR3 spans 14 residues. The CDR3 DNA is TGTGCCAGCATTTTTCTTAGGGGCGGCGGGGAGCTGTTTTTT. Protein sequence: CASIFLRGGGELFF.

The V call is TRBV5-1, the J call TRBJ2-7; weak D call: TRBD2 (5 bases). V was clipped by 4 bases and J by 1 base, with 12 bases between them. This CDR3 contains 14 residues. CDR1 SGHRS and CDR2 YFSETQ come from the germline V gene. CDR3 in amino acids: CASSPRTGSYEQYF. CDR3 sequence (DNA): TGCGCCAGCAGCCCCAGGACGGGATCCTACGAGCAGTACTTC. The variable domain in full, with the rest retrieved from reference TRBV5-1 and TRBJ2-7, is KAGVTQTPRYLIKTRGQQVTLSCSPISGHRSVSWYQQTPGQGLQFLFEYFSETQRNKGNFPGRFSGRQFSNSRSEMNVSTLELGDSALYLCASSPRTGSYEQYFGPGTRLTVT.